The T cell receptor beta chain described here comes from a study of vaccination effects on CD4 cells after COVID-19. In the study overall: Sampling occurred a median 72 days post second dose, range 14 to 241. Overall study findings and caveats: The study enrolled few convalescent patients and sampled no early post-infection timepoints.

TCRdb keeps only in-frame clones here, not all; method: immunoSEQ multiplex PCR. The sample lists 37,000 or so clones; around 66% were seen once. The CDR3 is 11 residues long. Trimming cost V 4 bases and J 4 bases, with 4 bases left between them. The germline V gene has CDR1 LNHDA and CDR2 SQIVND (reference sequence). Following culture for ten to eleven days, CD4+ T cells were isolated. Participants were vaccinated with two doses of either the BNT162b2 or mRNA-1273 vaccine. People in the vaccine group had not been infected with SARS-CoV-2 before, and their nucleocapsid antibodies were negative. Cells had half their medium changed to IL-2 medium on days 3 and 7. As to this clone: The antigen is not known.

The material sequenced was CD4+ T cells from PBMCs cultured without peptide, taken after COVID-19 vaccination. The source of this sequence is a human donor who received a COVID-19 vaccine. This chain uses TRBV19 with TRBJ1-2; D call uncertain. In DNA form, the CDR3 reads TGTGCCAGTAGTAGAACCTATGGCTACACCTTC. Translating it yields CASSRTYGYTF.